A selection of T cell receptor beta chains follows, all from one sample in a study of T cells after yellow fever vaccination. Via MiXCR, TCRdb re-called the 5' RACE reads, giving one row per CDR3 protein. Counted here are roughly 340,000 distinct CDR3 sequences, 8.7% occurring once; the ten biggest clones make up roughly 18%. This specimen was PBMCs, taken on the day of the first yellow fever vaccination. These receptors came from a man aged 18 to 30 who received the YFV17D yellow fever vaccine. Both conserved end residues are part of each CDR3. D genes are given only for firm matches. Rows may omit the clone size; those that give it use once, few, many or a size class.

D: NA; size: NA; V: TRBV11-2; J: TRBJ2-7; DNA: TGTGCCAGCAGCCTCGGACCGAAGGGGGGGGACGAGCAGTACTTC; CDR3: CASSLGPKGGDEQYF
D: TRBD1; size: few; V: TRBV6-5; J: TRBJ2-2; DNA: TGTGCCAGCAGTTCTAAAGTACAGGGGTATTTCTGGACCGGGGAGCTGTTTTTT; CDR3: CASSSKVQGYFWTGELFF
D: NA; size: NA; V: TRBV6-2/TRBV6-3; J: TRBJ2-7; DNA: TGTGCCAGTGGAGTTGAGGACCCCTACGAGCAGTACTTC; CDR3: CASGVEDPYEQYF
D: NA; size: many; V: TRBV20-1; J: TRBJ2-7; DNA: TGCAGTGCTAGTCCAGGGGTCGAGCAGTACTTC; CDR3: CSASPGVEQYF
D: NA; size: few; V: TRBV5-1; J: TRBJ2-1; DNA: TGCGCCAGCAGCTTCGGGGGGCGGAGTGAGCAGTTCTTC; CDR3: CASSFGGRSEQFF
D: TRBD2; size: NA; V: TRBV5-4; J: TRBJ2-1; DNA: TGTGCCAGCAGCTTCCGACTAGCGGGGCTATCTAGCTCCTACAATGAGCAGTTCTTC; CDR3: CASSFRLAGLSSSYNEQFF
D: NA; size: few; V: TRBV20-1; J: TRBJ2-7; DNA: TGCAGTGCTAGCAGGGTAGGCCCCATAGACGAGCAGTACTTC; CDR3: CSASRVGPIDEQYF
D: NA; size: NA; V: TRBV7-2; J: TRBJ2-3; DNA: TGTGCCAGCACGCAACGTATACTGACAGATACGCAGTATTTT; CDR3: CASTQRILTDTQYF
D: NA; size: few; V: TRBV28; J: TRBJ2-7; DNA: TGTGCCAGCAGCACGGGGGCGGCCCGGCTCGACGAGCAGTACTTC; CDR3: CASSTGAARLDEQYF
D: NA; size: few; V: TRBV18; J: TRBJ1-5; DNA: TGTGCCAGCTCACCAACGGTCGGGAACTATCAGCCCCAGCATTTT; CDR3: CASSPTVGNYQPQHF
D: NA; size: many; V: TRBV27; J: TRBJ1-5; DNA: TGTGCCAGCGGGACACCTCATCAGCCCCAGCATTTT; CDR3: CASGTPHQPQHF
D: NA; size: NA; V: TRBV4-3; J: TRBJ2-7; DNA: TGCGCCAGCAGCCAAGTCGGGCGGATTATCTACGAGCAGTACTTC; CDR3: CASSQVGRIIYEQYF
D: NA; size: NA; V: TRBV4-3; J: TRBJ1-1; DNA: TGCGCCAGCAGCCAAGCCCTAACGTACCCCAGGCGGGTTATCTTT; CDR3: CASSQALTYPRRVIF
D: NA; size: few; V: TRBV20-1; J: TRBJ2-1; DNA: TGCAGTGCTCGGCCGGACTTCTACAATGAGCAGTTCTTC; CDR3: CSARPDFYNEQFF
D: NA; size: NA; V: TRBV3-1; J: TRBJ2-7; DNA: TGTGCCAGCAGCCAAGTTGAGGGCTCCTACGAGCAGTACTTC; CDR3: CASSQVEGSYEQYF
D: TRBD2; size: few; V: TRBV5-1; J: TRBJ2-1; DNA: TGCGCCAGCAGCCCGGGCAAGACTAGCGGGGGGCCGAGCTCCTACAATGAGCAGTTCTTC; CDR3: CASSPGKTSGGPSSYNEQFF
D: NA; size: NA; V: TRBV10-2; J: TRBJ2-1; DNA: TGCGCCAGCTGCTTCGACCCTTCCTACAATGAGCAGTTCTTC; CDR3: CASCFDPSYNEQFF
D: NA; size: few; V: TRBV5-1; J: TRBJ1-1; DNA: TGCGCCAGCAGCTTCGACGGAAGGAACACTGAAGCTTTCTTT; CDR3: CASSFDGRNTEAFF
D: NA; size: many; V: TRBV7-2; J: TRBJ2-1; DNA: TGTGCCAGCAGCTTAAGTCGCTGGAACAATGAGCAGTTCTTC; CDR3: CASSLSRWNNEQFF
D: NA; size: NA; V: TRBV7-9; J: TRBJ1-1; DNA: TGTGCCAGCAGCTTAGGTTTGGGGCATTGGGCTTTCTTT; CDR3: CASSLGLGHWAFF
D: NA; size: NA; V: TRBV9; J: TRBJ2-3; DNA: TGTGCCAGCAGCGTAGTGGGGGGGGCCGGAGATACGCAGTATTTT; CDR3: CASSVVGGAGDTQYF
D: NA; size: many; V: TRBV28; J: TRBJ2-1; DNA: TGTGCCAGCAGCTCAGGGTTCTCCTACAATGAGCAGTTCTTC; CDR3: CASSSGFSYNEQFF
D: NA; size: few; V: TRBV5-1; J: TRBJ2-5; DNA: TGCGCCAGCAGCCCCGAAACGGGGCCGGAGACCCAGTACTTC; CDR3: CASSPETGPETQYF
D: TRBD2; size: many; V: TRBV10-3; J: TRBJ2-7; DNA: TGTGCCTCCAGGGCAGGGACTACCTACGAGCAGTACTTC; CDR3: CASRAGTTYEQYF
D: NA; size: few; V: TRBV7-2; J: TRBJ2-7; DNA: TGTGCCAGCAGCTTAGGAGGCCCGGATTTTGGATTCTACGAGCAGTACTTC; CDR3: CASSLGGPDFGFYEQYF
D: NA; size: many; V: TRBV3-1; J: TRBJ1-2; DNA: TGTGCCAGCAGTCGGACAGATCCGAATAACTATGGCTACACCTTC; CDR3: CASSRTDPNNYGYTF
D: NA; size: many; V: TRBV3-1; J: TRBJ1-3; DNA: TGTGCCAGCAGCCTCAATCGGGAAAACACCATATATTTT; CDR3: CASSLNRENTIYF